These 3 T cell receptor beta chains came from one sample sequenced in a study of CD8+CD57+ T cells in acquired aplastic anemia. The study profiled TCR beta VDJ and CDR3 using genomic DNA as template. One entry per CDR3 protein results from TCRdb running MiXCR on the reads. Seen here are 310,000 or so distinct CDR3 sequences, 45% to 65% observed once, and the top ten hold 1.3%. Patients chosen for sequencing had CD8+CD57+ cells that had expanded, as shown by flow cytometry. The sample taken for sequencing was sorted CD4+, CD8+, or CD8+CD57+ T cells (not recorded which) from PBMCs. The receptors derive from a human donor with aplastic anemia.

The count of this clonotype is one. The rearrangement joins TRBV7-9 to TRBJ2-7, with D perhaps TRBD1 or TRBD2 (5 bases each). Germline loops: CDR1 SEHNR, CDR2 FQNEAQ (reference sequence). V was cut by 4 bases and J by 1 base, with 17 bases left in between. The CDR3 is 16 residues long. CDR3 region: CASSYQAGTGSYEQYF. Written as DNA, the CDR3 is TGTGCCAGCAGCTATCAAGCCGGGACGGGATCCTACGAGCAGTACTTC.

V gene TRBV19 combines with J gene TRBJ2-7; D is ambiguous. Germline CDR1 and CDR2: LNHDA and SQIVND (reference sequence). Trimming shortened V by 1 base and J by 3 bases, and 10 bases separated the two germline ends. This CDR3 has 14 amino acids. The CDR3 sequence: CASSIGGLGYEQYF. The DNA of the CDR3 is TGTGCCAGTAGTATAGGTGGTTTGGGCTACGAGCAGTACTTC.

This clonotype has just one count. At one end the junction does not follow the germline gene, possibly because of a read error. The chain has TRBV7-2 and TRBJ2-3; 8 nucleotides agree with TRBD2. Germline V CDR1 and CDR2: SGHTA, FQGNSA. The length of the CDR3 is 14 residues. The CDR3 sequence: CASSLAGIYNEQYF. DNA of the CDR3: TGTGCCAGCAGTTTAGCGGGGATCTACAATGAGCAGTATTTT.